This TCR beta chain was identified in a study of molecular identifiers for immune sequencing clone quantification. Study at large: Across replicate runs, RNA obtained from approximately 22,000 or 94,000 naive CD8 cells was divided into five, with four undergoing sequencing.

Listed TCR primers and previously described methods were used for bulk TCR libraries. TCRdb redid the calling of the PCR reads with MiXCR, one entry per CDR3 protein. Of around 460,000 distinct CDR3 sequences listed, about 25% were seen once; the top ten hold 0.7% to 0.9%. Preparation of naive CD8 libraries involved 20,000 to 1,000,000 sorted cells and 10%, 30% or 50% RNA. Naive CD8 T cells underwent sorting with the CD8+CD4-CCR7+CD45RA+ definition. The CDR3 is 17 residues long. CDR1 and CDR2 (germline): MDHEN, SYDVKM. As regards this clonotype: Mismatch with germline at one junction end may stem from a read error.

V gene TRBV28 combines with J gene TRBJ1-1; D perhaps matches TRBD1 (5 bases). This TCR came from a human donor in good health. Some libraries in this study had Jurkat cell RNA spiked in. The sequencing input was naive CD8+ T cells from blood, with Jurkat cell RNA spiked in. The subset is: FACS-sorted CD8+CD4-CCR7+CD45RA+ naive T cells. DNA for the CDR3: TGTGCCGGCAGTTCCTCCCTGATCCTTACAGGGAACACTGAAGCTTTCTTT. It translates to CAGSSSLILTGNTEAFF.